The source of this TCR beta chain is a study of shared clonotypes between healthy human individuals. Deep-level running was used for the assay. Libraries were prepared by immunoSEQ multiplex PCR; TCRdb keeps only in-frame clonotypes and omits some of them. Here the sample spans about 2.3 million clones, roughly 92% being singletons. Of note for this clone: No antigen is known for it.

Findings and limits, study-wide: Non-shared clonotypes had lower generation probabilities than those shared by all four donors.

Sequencing was done on a sample of naive CD4+ T cells from PBMCs. Subset meaning: CD45RA+ positively selected. The sequence derives from a man younger than 30 in good health. Some clones in this sample may be carry-over from other donors' samples.

The CDR3 DNA reads as TGTGCCACCAGCAGAGGTCACATGCAAGGTGGCAATGAGCAGTTCTTC. Translation: CATSRGHMQGGNEQFF. V usage is TRBV15 and J usage is TRBJ2-1; no firm D call. Trimming removed 1 base from V and 6 bases from J, with 16 bases in between. Germline V gene lookup returns CDR1 LNHNV and CDR2 YYDKDF (reference sequence). The CDR3 has 16 residues.